These 27 T cell receptor beta chains share one sample of origin, sequenced in a study of vaccination and CD4 T cells after COVID-19. Cultured CD4+ T-cell DNA underwent Oncomine TCR Beta short-read sequencing. TCRdb itself ran the PCR reads through MiXCR, one entry per CDR3 protein. The sample carries around 19,000 distinct CDR3 sequences, 60% recorded once. Treatment: approximately nine-day PBMC culture with coronavirus spike peptide pools or control peptides (ViraFEST assay). Antigens of these TCRs are unknown. The sample here was CD4+ T cells from blood, cultured in vitro, taken after SARS-CoV-2 vaccination. The source is a human donor who had recovered from COVID-19.

V is TRBV9 and J is TRBJ2-3; D ambiguous. Trimming cost V 1 base and J 1 base, with 7 bases left between them. The germline V gene has CDR1 SGDLS and CDR2 YYNGEE. This CDR3 is 14 amino acids long. The CDR3 spells CASSVWPGTDTQYF. CDR3 DNA sequence: TGTGCCAGCAGCGTATGGCCCGGCACAGATACGCAGTATTTT. Supplemented by reference TRBV9 and TRBJ2-3, the full variable domain reads DSGVTQTPKHLITATGQRVTLRCSPRSGDLSVYWYQQSLDQGLQFLIQYYNGEERAKGNILERFSAQQFPDLHSELNLSSLELGDSALYFCASSVWPGTDTQYFGPGTRLTVL.

The gene calls are TRBV6-1 and TRBJ1-5, with D perhaps TRBD1 (6 bases). With 6 bases removed from V and 3 bases from J, the gap between germline ends came to 12 bases. From germline, CDR1 is MNHNS and CDR2 SASEGT. The CDR3 extends over 14 amino acids. The CDR3: CASSRQENNQPQHF. CDR3 sequence (DNA): TGTGCCAGCAGCCGACAGGAAAACAATCAGCCCCAGCATTTT.

This chain connects TRBV6-1 to TRBJ1-5; D call uncertain. Germline assignment: CDR1 MNHNS and CDR2 SASEGT. V lost 6 bases and J 0 bases, leaving 15 bases between the germline ends. This CDR3 has 16 residues. The CDR3 reads CASSRLGVNSNQPQHF. CDR3 DNA sequence: TGTGCCAGCAGCAGACTGGGAGTAAATAGCAATCAGCCCCAGCATTTT.

The gene calls are TRBV29-1 and TRBJ2-5; weak D call: TRBD2 (5 bases). The CDR3 has 14 amino acids. V lost 4 bases, J lost 5 bases, and 17 bases lay in between. The germline V gene encodes CDR1 SQVTM and CDR2 ANQGSEA. In DNA, the CDR3 is TGCAGCGTTGGTGTGGACCCCGGCGGGGAGACCCAGTACTTC. Translation gives CSVGVDPGGETQYF. Filled out from reference TRBV29-1 and TRBJ2-5, the complete variable domain reads SAVISQKPSRDICQRGTSLTIQCQVDSQVTMMFWYRQQPGQSLTLIATANQGSEATYESGFVIDKFPISRPNLTFSTLTVSNMSPEDSSIYLCSVGVDPGGETQYFGPGTRLLVL.

V is TRBV7-3 and J is TRBJ2-2; a weak D match, TRBD1 (6 bases). Trimming left V 3 bases short and J 0 bases short, with 14 bases between. Germline CDR1 reads SGHTA; CDR2 reads FQGTGA. The CDR3 loop spans 17 amino acids. CDR3 region: CASSFKEGQANTGELFF. The CDR3 DNA follows: TGTGCCAGCAGCTTTAAAGAGGGACAAGCGAACACCGGGGAGCTGTTTTTT.

This sequence joins TRBV6-2 or TRBV6-3 and TRBJ1-5, with D hard to call. V lost 6 bases to trimming and J lost 0 bases, with 15 bases between them. CDR1 and CDR2 from the germline V gene are MNHEY and SVGEGT. The CDR3 is made up of 16 amino acids. CDR3 residues: CASSPPPWGSNQPQHF. The CDR3 coding sequence is TGTGCCAGCAGCCCTCCGCCATGGGGTAGCAATCAGCCCCAGCATTTT.

The gene calls are TRBV19 and TRBJ1-3; 10 bases fit TRBD1. V lost 5 bases, J lost 8 bases, and 6 bases stayed unmatched. The length of the CDR3 is 14 residues. Germline V gives CDR1 LNHDA, CDR2 SQIVND (reference sequence). The CDR3 bases are TGTGCCAGTAGTCCCCGGGACAGGGGATACACCATATATTTT. This encodes CASSPRDRGYTIYF.

This clonotype was counted a few times. The chain carries TRBV7-3 and TRBJ1-1; no firm D call. Per germline, CDR1 SGHTA and CDR2 FQGTGA. This CDR3 has 13 amino acids. V lost 3 bases, J lost 1 base, and 6 bases lay in between. CDR3 sequence: CASSLAANTEAFF. CDR3 sequence (DNA): TGTGCCAGCAGCTTGGCAGCGAACACTGAAGCTTTCTTT.

The J gene is TRBJ2-4, the V gene TRBV20-1; no definite D call. V was trimmed by 2 bases and J by 1 base, leaving 12 bases between them. CDR3 length: 15 amino acids. Germline CDR1 reads DFQATT; CDR2 reads SNEGSKA (reference sequence). CDR3 protein: CSARSLLGAKNIQYF. The CDR3 DNA reads TGCAGTGCTAGATCCTTACTGGGGGCCAAAAACATTCAGTACTTC.

The chain combines TRBV20-1 with TRBJ2-5; tentative D call: TRBD2 (5 bases). Trimming removed 3 bases at V and 5 bases at J, with 10 bases between. CDR3 size: 12 residues. CDR1 DFQATT and CDR2 SNEGSKA come from the germline V gene (reference sequence). CDR3 in DNA: TGCAGTGCTAGTTGGGGAGATGAGACCCAGTACTTC. This translates into CSASWGDETQYF.

This chain connects TRBV7-2 to TRBJ1-2, with D hard to call. The germline CDR1 and CDR2 sequences are SGHTA and FQGNSA. Trimming removed 5 bases at V and 4 bases at J, with 17 bases between. The CDR3 loop spans 15 amino acids. The CDR3 loop reads CASSLTGQLVYGYTF. The CDR3 DNA follows: TGTGCCAGCAGCCTGACTGGCCAGTTGGTCTATGGCTACACCTTC.

This clonotype occurred once. DNA of the CDR3: TGTGCCAGCAGCGGGCCGACAGGGGGCCACGAGCAGTACTTC. Protein product: CASSGPTGGHEQYF. The rearrangement links TRBV5-5 to TRBJ2-7; 10 nucleotides agree with TRBD1. CDR3 length: 14 amino acids. The germline V gene encodes CDR1 SGHKS and CDR2 YYEKEE (reference sequence). The J segment lost 5 bases and the V segment lost 4 bases, leaving 6 bases of the junction unmatched.

This clonotype was found a few times. The rearrangement uses TRBV20-1 and TRBJ1-2; tentatively, D is TRBD1 (5 bases). Between the trimmed V and J ends, which lost 0 bases and 10 bases, there was a span of 18 bases. Per germline, CDR1 DFQATT and CDR2 SNEGSKA (reference sequence). The CDR3 has 14 residues. The CDR3 bases are TGCAGTGCTAGAGATGAGGGGACGGGGCATTCCTACACCTTC. Its protein is CSARDEGTGHSYTF.

The sample holds a few counts of this clonotype. The chain uses TRBV27 and TRBJ1-5; 9 bases agree with TRBD1. The ends lost 5 bases at V and 0 bases at J; junction bases unmatched: 5. The CDR3 consists of 16 residues. Per the germline V gene, CDR1 is MNHEY and CDR2 is SMNVEV (reference sequence). The CDR3 DNA follows: TGTGCCAGCAGTCCAAGGACAGGGGATAGCAATCAGCCCCAGCATTTT. Its protein is CASSPRTGDSNQPQHF.

The rearrangement joins TRBV7-8 to TRBJ2-3, with D unclear. The V and J ends lost 6 bases and 6 bases respectively, with 7 bases between them. The germline CDR1 and CDR2 sequences are SGHVS and FQNEAQ. The CDR3 length is 11 residues. CDR3 nucleotides: TGTGCCAGCAGAAAAAAGGATACGCAGTATTTT. Amino acid sequence: CASRKKDTQYF.

There are a few counts of this clonotype. The chain has TRBV12-3 or TRBV12-4 and TRBJ2-7; 10 bases are shared with TRBD2. The V segment lost 8 bases and the J segment 4 bases; nucleotides outside the gene matches: 8. The CDR3 length is 14 residues. Here the CDR3 reads CASRTSGRGYEQYF. DNA of the CDR3: TGTGCCAGCCGGACGAGCGGGAGGGGGTACGAGCAGTACTTC.

The chain links TRBV9 to TRBJ1-1, with a tentative D call TRBD1 (5 bases). CDR3 length: 15 residues. V lost 0 bases and J 2 bases, leaving 11 bases between the germline ends. Per germline, CDR1 SGDLS and CDR2 YYNGEE. CDR3 residues: CASSVAPRGNTEAFF. CDR3 in DNA: TGTGCCAGCAGCGTAGCCCCAAGGGGAAACACTGAAGCTTTCTTT.

The chain is built from TRBV6-5 and TRBJ1-1, with D possibly being TRBD1 (5 bases). Germline CDR1 is MNHEY and CDR2 is SVGAGI. This CDR3 region has 16 residues. Trimming stripped 2 bases from V and 3 bases from J, with 16 bases between. The CDR3 loop is CASSYPVGGEDTEAFF. CDR3 in DNA: TGTGCCAGCAGTTACCCCGTGGGAGGGGAGGACACTGAAGCTTTCTTT.

This clonotype was seen a handful of times. The chain couples TRBV6-2 or TRBV6-3 to TRBJ2-5; D unclear. Germline V lookup: CDR1 MNHEY, CDR2 SVGEGT. The V end was cut by 2 bases, the J end by 1 base, with 14 bases between. CDR3 length: 16 amino acids. The CDR3 nucleotides are TGTGCCAGCAGTTACGGAGATATGGCAATCCAAGAGACCCAGTACTTC. Translating gives CASSYGDMAIQETQYF.

This clonotype was seen more than once but under ten times. The CDR3 DNA is TGCAGTGCCGCCAGGGTCTCTGGAAACACCATATATTTT. This gives the protein CSAARVSGNTIYF. The chain recombines TRBV20-1 with TRBJ1-3; possibly TRBD1 for D (5 bases). With 6 bases removed from V and 0 bases from J, the gap between germline ends came to 9 bases. The length of the CDR3 is 13 residues. CDR1 and CDR2 (germline): DFQATT, SNEGSKA (reference sequence).

In its sample, this clonotype was seen a few times. The chain carries TRBV12-3 or TRBV12-4 and TRBJ1-5; D gene unclear. This CDR3 contains 12 residues. Trimming took off 1 base at V and 6 bases at J, with 4 bases between the two ends. As DNA, the CDR3 is TGTGCCAGCAGTTTAGAGAGTCAGCCCCAGCATTTT. Amino acid sequence: CASSLESQPQHF.

This clonotype was counted between two and nine times. The CDR3 bases are TGCGCCAGCAGTGAGGAACAGGGGGGGGACACAGATACGCAGTATTTT. Residues: CASSEEQGGDTDTQYF. J is TRBJ2-3 and V is TRBV10-1, with D perhaps matching TRBD1 (8 bases). The CDR3 runs 16 residues. V was pared by 2 bases and J by 2 bases, with 14 bases between. Germline V gives CDR1 WNHNN, CDR2 SYGVQD (reference sequence).

The V gene is TRBV6-2 or TRBV6-3, the J gene TRBJ2-1, with D possibly being TRBD2 (6 bases). V dropped 6 bases and J dropped 0 bases, with 9 bases sitting between them. The CDR3 has 14 amino acids. Germline CDR1 MNHEY, CDR2 SVGEGT. CDR3 region: CASREGISYNEQFF. In nucleotides, the CDR3 is TGTGCCAGCAGGGAGGGGATCTCCTACAATGAGCAGTTCTTC.

A word on this clonotype: The junction departs from germline at one end; a sequencing error may be responsible. The rearrangement uses TRBV15 and TRBJ1-2; 8 bases are shared with TRBD1. The germline gives CDR1 LNHNV, CDR2 YYDKDF (reference sequence). This CDR3 comprises 15 residues. The CDR3 DNA reads TGTGCCACCAGCAGGCGTTCAGGGGGCGCGGATGGCCACACCTTC. Protein product: CATSRRSGGADGHTF.

V gene TRBV7-2 combines with J gene TRBJ1-1, with D unresolved. CDR1 is SGHTA and CDR2 is FQGNSA in the germline V gene. The CDR3 is made up of 14 amino acids. Trimming removed 1 base from V and 3 bases from J, with 9 bases in between. Written as DNA, the CDR3 is TGTGCCAGCAGCTTAGTGGCGCAGTACACTGAAGCTTTCTTT. Its protein is CASSLVAQYTEAFF.

This clonotype turned up a few times. The rearrangement uses TRBV11-3 and TRBJ1-1, with D possibly matching TRBD1 (6 bases). Per the germline V gene, CDR1 is SGHNT and CDR2 is YENEEA. This CDR3 has 13 residues. V was clipped by 1 base and J by 12 bases, with 15 bases between them. CDR3 protein: CASSLARAGATFF. The DNA of the CDR3 is TGTGCCAGCAGCTTAGCCCGTGCAGGGGCAACTTTCTTT.

This clonotype showed up just a few times. The genes are TRBV20-1 and TRBJ1-2, with D maybe TRBD1 (6 bases). CDR3 length equals 19 residues. V was cut by 1 base and J by 0 bases, with 24 bases left in between. CDR1 DFQATT and CDR2 SNEGSKA come from the germline V gene (reference sequence). The CDR3 is CSARGSYHNREGANYGYTF. CDR3 in DNA: TGCAGTGCTAGAGGATCATATCACAACAGGGAGGGGGCTAACTATGGCTACACCTTC.